The present T cell receptor (beta chain) was sequenced within a study of early T cells in non-severe SARS-CoV-2 infection. Turning to the study itself: The input, bulk RNA from unsorted whole blood, was sequenced, and chains were unpaired.

The protocol attached unique molecular identifiers to individual cDNA molecules. TCRdb redid the calling of the 5' RACE reads with MiXCR, one entry per CDR3 protein. The repertoire has approximately 90,000 distinct CDR3 sequences, 16% of them found once; the top ten carry 5.1%. CDR1 and CDR2 (germline): SQVTM, ANQGSEA. Trimming took off 7 bases at V and 4 bases at J, with 16 bases between the two ends. CDR3 size: 13 residues. V usage is TRBV29-1 and J usage is TRBJ1-2; tentative D call: TRBD1 (5 bases). This specimen was whole blood, taken at baseline. The receptor was derived from an adult who was a healthcare worker with PCR-confirmed SARS-CoV-2 infection or an uninfected control (not recorded which). The CDR3 nucleotides read TGCAGCGCCGAGCAGGGTCTGGTCTATGGCTACACCTTC. This encodes CSAEQGLVYGYTF.